A single sample gave rise to the 4 T cell receptor beta chains below, sequenced in a study of early T cells in non-severe SARS-CoV-2 infection. Using its own MiXCR run on the 5' RACE reads, TCRdb lists one record per CDR3 protein. This repertoire shows approximately 58,000 distinct CDR3 sequences, 11% found once; its top ten account for about 9.4%. Sample: whole blood. Receptors originate from an adult who was a healthcare worker with PCR-confirmed SARS-CoV-2 infection or an uninfected control (not recorded which).

The chain recombines TRBV5-1 with TRBJ2-2; 11 bases are shared with TRBD1. This CDR3 region has 15 residues. V lost 5 bases to trimming and J lost 0 bases; unmatched junction nucleotides: 0. Germline V gene sequence: CDR1 SGHRS, CDR2 YFSETQ. CDR3 residues: CASRGQGANTGELFF. The DNA of the CDR3 is TGCGCCAGCAGGGGACAGGGGGCGAACACCGGGGAGCTGTTTTTT.

This chain uses TRBV2 with TRBJ1-6, with D perhaps TRBD1 (5 bases). CDR1 SNHLY and CDR2 FYNNEI come from the germline V gene. V gave up 1 base and J gave up 10 bases, with 14 bases separating them. This CDR3 is 15 amino acids long. As DNA, the CDR3 is TGTGCCAGCAGTGAAGTACCAGGGATAGGCTCACCCCTCCACTTT. Its translation: CASSEVPGIGSPLHF.

This clonotype was seen only a few times. This sequence joins TRBV7-9 and TRBJ2-1, with 8 positions matching TRBD2. Germline-derived CDR1 and CDR2 are SEHNR and FQNEAQ (reference sequence). After removal of 6 bases from V and 7 bases from J, the junction contained 11 bases not matched to a gene. The CDR3 contains 15 residues. In DNA form, the CDR3 reads TGTGCCAGCAGACCCGCCCTAGCGGGCCTTAATGAGCAGTTCTTC. Its translation is CASRPALAGLNEQFF.

The chain has TRBV27 and TRBJ2-2; 8 bases line up with TRBD2. Germline CDR1 reads MNHEY; CDR2 reads SMNVEV (reference sequence). The trim removed 6 bases at V and 3 bases at J, leaving 9 bases unmatched. This CDR3 is 16 amino acids long. CDR3 region: CASSQASGSHTGELFF. CDR3 DNA: TGTGCCAGCAGCCAGGCGAGCGGGAGTCACACCGGGGAGCTGTTTTTT.